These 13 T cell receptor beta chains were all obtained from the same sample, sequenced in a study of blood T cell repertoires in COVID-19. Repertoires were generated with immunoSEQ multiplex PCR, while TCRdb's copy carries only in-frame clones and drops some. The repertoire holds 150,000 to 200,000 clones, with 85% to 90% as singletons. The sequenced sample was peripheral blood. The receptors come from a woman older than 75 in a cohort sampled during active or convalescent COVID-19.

The CDR3 DNA follows: TGTGCCAGCAGTTGGGGGGACTACGAGCAGTACTTC. Amino acids: CASSWGDYEQYF. The chain employs TRBV12-3 or TRBV12-4 and TRBJ2-7; D is possibly TRBD2 (6 bases). The CDR3 contains 12 residues. V shed 4 bases and J shed 3 bases, with 7 bases lying between them.

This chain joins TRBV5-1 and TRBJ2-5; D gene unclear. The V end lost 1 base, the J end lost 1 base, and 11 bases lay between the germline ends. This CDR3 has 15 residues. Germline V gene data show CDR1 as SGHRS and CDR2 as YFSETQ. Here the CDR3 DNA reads TGCGCCAGCAGCTTGTATCGGTCGCGCCAAGAGACCCAGTACTTC. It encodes CASSLYRSRQETQYF.

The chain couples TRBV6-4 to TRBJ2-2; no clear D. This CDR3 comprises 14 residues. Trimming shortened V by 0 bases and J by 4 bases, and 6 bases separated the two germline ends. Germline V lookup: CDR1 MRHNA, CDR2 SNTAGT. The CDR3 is CASSDSPGTGELFF. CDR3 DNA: TGTGCCAGCAGTGACTCACCGGGCACCGGGGAGCTGTTTTTT.

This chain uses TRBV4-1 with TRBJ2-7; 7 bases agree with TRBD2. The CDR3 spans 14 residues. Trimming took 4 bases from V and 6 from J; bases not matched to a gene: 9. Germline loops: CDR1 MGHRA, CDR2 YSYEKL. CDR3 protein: CASSRDYSLLEQYF. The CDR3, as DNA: TGCGCCAGCAGCCGGGACTATTCTCTTCTCGAGCAGTACTTC.

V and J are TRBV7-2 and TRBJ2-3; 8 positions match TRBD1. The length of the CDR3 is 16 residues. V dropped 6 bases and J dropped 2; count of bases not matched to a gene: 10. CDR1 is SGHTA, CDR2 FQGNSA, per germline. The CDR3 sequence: CASRPSGTGLTDTQYF. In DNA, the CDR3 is TGTGCCAGCAGACCCTCCGGGACAGGACTCACAGATACGCAGTATTTT.

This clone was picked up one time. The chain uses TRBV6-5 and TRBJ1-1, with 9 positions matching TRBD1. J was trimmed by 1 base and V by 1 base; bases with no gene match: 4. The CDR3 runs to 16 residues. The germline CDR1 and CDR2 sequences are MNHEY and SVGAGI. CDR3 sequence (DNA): TGTGCCAGCAGTTACTTTAAGACAGGGGGGAACACTGAAGCTTTCTTT. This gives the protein CASSYFKTGGNTEAFF.

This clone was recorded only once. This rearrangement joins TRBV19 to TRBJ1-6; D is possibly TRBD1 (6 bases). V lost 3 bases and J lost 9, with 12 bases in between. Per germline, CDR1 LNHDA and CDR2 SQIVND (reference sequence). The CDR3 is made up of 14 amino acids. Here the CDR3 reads CASSIPQGSSPLHF. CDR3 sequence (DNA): TGTGCCAGTAGTATTCCCCAGGGGAGTTCACCCCTCCACTTT.

The CDR3: CATSRDKFRGRHHGYTF. The DNA for the CDR3 is TGTGCCACCAGCAGAGATAAATTCAGGGGGCGTCATCATGGCTACACCTTC. The chain combines TRBV15 with TRBJ1-2; 8 nucleotides match TRBD1. CDR1 and CDR2 from the germline V gene are LNHNV and YYDKDF (reference sequence). The CDR3 loop spans 17 amino acids. The J segment lost 6 bases and the V segment lost 0 bases, leaving 12 bases of the junction unmatched.

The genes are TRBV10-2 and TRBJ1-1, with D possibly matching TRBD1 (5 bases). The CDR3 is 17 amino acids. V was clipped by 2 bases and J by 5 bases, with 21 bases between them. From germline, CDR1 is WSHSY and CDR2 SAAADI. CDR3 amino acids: CASSEPTGIGGGTEAFF. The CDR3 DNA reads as TGCGCCAGCAGTGAGCCGACGGGTATTGGGGGGGGGACTGAAGCTTTCTTT.

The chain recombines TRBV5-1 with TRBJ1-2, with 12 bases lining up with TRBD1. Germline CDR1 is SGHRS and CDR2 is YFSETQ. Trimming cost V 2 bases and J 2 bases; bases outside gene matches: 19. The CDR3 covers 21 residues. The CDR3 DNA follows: TGCGCCAGCAGCTTCGTCTTTACCCGGGACAGGGGGCGATTGCCGAACTATGGCTACACCTTC. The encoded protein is CASSFVFTRDRGRLPNYGYTF.

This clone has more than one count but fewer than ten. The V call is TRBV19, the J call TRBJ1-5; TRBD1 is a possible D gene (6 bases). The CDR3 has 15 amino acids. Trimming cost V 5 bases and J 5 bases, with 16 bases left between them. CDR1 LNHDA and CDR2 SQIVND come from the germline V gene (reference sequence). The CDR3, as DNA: TGTGCCAGTAGTGCGGCACAGGGATTCTATCAGCCCCAGCATTTT. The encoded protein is CASSAAQGFYQPQHF.

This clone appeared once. The CDR3 DNA follows: TGTGCCTGGAGTGCACAGAACACTGAAGCTTTCTTT. The encoded protein is CAWSAQNTEAFF. The rearrangement joins TRBV30 to TRBJ1-1; no definite D call. The germline V gene encodes CDR1 GTSNPN and CDR2 SVGIG (reference sequence). This CDR3 contains 12 residues. Trimming stripped 1 base from V and 1 base from J, with 4 bases between.

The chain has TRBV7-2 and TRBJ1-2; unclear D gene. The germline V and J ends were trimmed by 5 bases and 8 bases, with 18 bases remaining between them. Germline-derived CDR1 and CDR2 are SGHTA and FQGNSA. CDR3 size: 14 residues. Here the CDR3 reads CASSNLRGVRGYTF. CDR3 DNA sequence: TGTGCCAGCAGCAACCTACGGGGTGTCAGAGGCTACACCTTC.